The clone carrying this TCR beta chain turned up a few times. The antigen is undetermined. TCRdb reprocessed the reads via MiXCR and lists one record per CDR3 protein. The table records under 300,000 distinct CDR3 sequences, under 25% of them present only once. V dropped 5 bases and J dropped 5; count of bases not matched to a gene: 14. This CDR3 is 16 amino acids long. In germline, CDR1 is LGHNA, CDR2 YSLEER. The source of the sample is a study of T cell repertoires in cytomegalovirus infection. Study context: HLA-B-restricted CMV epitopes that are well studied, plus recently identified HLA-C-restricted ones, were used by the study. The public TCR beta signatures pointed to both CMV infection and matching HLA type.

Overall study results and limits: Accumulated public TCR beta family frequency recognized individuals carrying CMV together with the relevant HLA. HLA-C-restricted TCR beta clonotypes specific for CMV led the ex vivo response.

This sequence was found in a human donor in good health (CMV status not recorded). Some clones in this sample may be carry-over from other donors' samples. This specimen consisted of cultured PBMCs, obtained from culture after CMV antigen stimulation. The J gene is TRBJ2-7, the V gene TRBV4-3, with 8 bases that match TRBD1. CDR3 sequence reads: CASSSHPRTGSHEQYF. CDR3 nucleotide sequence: TGCGCCAGCAGCTCCCACCCCAGGACAGGGTCTCACGAGCAGTACTTC.